This T cell receptor beta chain is from a study of T cell responses to AZD1222 COVID-19 vaccine. Study-level results: Increased Spike-specific TCR breadth and depth were observed after two AZD1222 doses. Clonal diversity was possibly underestimated, and white British individuals and females predominated among donors. Repertoire samples came only from after the peak T cell response. With dominance at 160-218 and 743-854, vaccine-associated CD4 TCRs spanned spike.

As for this clone: Its antigen is still unknown.

Profiling relied on immunoSEQ multiplex PCR, and the TCRdb table lists in-frame clones only, not all of them. The table records some 150,000 clones, about 92% of them present only once. The CDR3 is 15 residues long. Between the trimmed V and J ends, which lost 2 bases and 0 bases, there was a span of 9 bases. Germline CDR1 and CDR2: SGHTA and FQGTGA. The sample was peripheral blood, taken on day 0 of AZD1222 vaccination. The sequence was obtained from an adult in good health. J is TRBJ2-3 and V is TRBV7-3, with D perhaps matching TRBD1 (5 bases). The CDR3 region is CASSLLPGSTDTQYF. Here the CDR3 DNA reads TGTGCCAGCAGCTTACTTCCAGGGAGCACAGATACGCAGTATTTT. Looking up the rest from reference TRBV7-3 and TRBJ2-3 gives the full variable domain: GAGVSQTPSNKVTEKGKYVELRCDPISGHTALYWYRQSLGQGPEFLIYFQGTGAADDSGLPNDRFFAVRPEGSVSTLKIQRTERGDSAVYLCASSLLPGSTDTQYFGPGTRLTVL.